These T cell receptor beta chains were read from a single sample in a study of OX40 agonist ivuxolimab in advanced cancers. Clones were sequenced by immunoSEQ multiplex PCR, and TCRdb holds only the in-frame ones, with some missing. The sample lists some 41,000 clones; about 89% were seen once. The specimen comprised CD4+ or CD8+ T cells sorted from blood, sampled in a trial of the OX40 agonist ivuxolimab. The receptors were sampled from an adult with an advanced solid tumor such as melanoma, head and neck, liver or kidney cancer. Each CDR3 is given with its conserved first and last residue. The order of the fields is CDR3 DNA, CDR3 protein, V gene, clone size, J gene, D gene. The D gene is left open where the match is weak. Size is omitted from some rows. Given values are once, few, many or a class for expanded clones.

TGTGCCAGCAATGACAGGGGCGACTATGGCTACACCTTC | CASNDRGDYGYTF | TRBV25-1 | - | TRBJ1-2 | TRBD1
TGCGCCAGCAGAGCCTTTTTTAGCGGAAATGAGCAGTTCTTC | CASRAFFSGNEQFF | TRBV4-1 | - | TRBJ2-1 | -
TGTGCCAGCAGTTTCCCCGTGGCCGATGGCTACACCTTC | CASSFPVADGYTF | TRBV6-6 | few | TRBJ1-2 | -
TGTGCCAGCAGTTACTCGATTCAGGGGGCGAATGAGCAGTTCTTC | CASSYSIQGANEQFF | TRBV6-5 | - | TRBJ2-1 | TRBD1
TGTGCCAGCAGCTCGGGCAGAGCGACCTACGAGCAGTACTTC | CASSSGRATYEQYF | TRBV7-2 | - | TRBJ2-7 | -
TGTGCCAGCAGCGTAGTCGAGGGGGGAGAAGCTTTCTTT | CASSVVEGGEAFF | TRBV9 | - | TRBJ1-1 | -
TGTGCCAGCAGATACCTAGCGGGGGGGAATGAGCAGTTCTTC | CASRYLAGGNEQFF | TRBV6-6 | - | TRBJ2-1 | TRBD2
TGTGCCATCACTTCAGGCAGGGGAGAGTGGGGCTACACCTTC | CAITSGRGEWGYTF | TRBV10-3 | - | TRBJ1-2 | -
TGTGCCAGCAGCCACCCCTTTTACGAGCAGTACTTC | CASSHPFYEQYF | TRBV7-2 | once | TRBJ2-7 | -
TGCGCCAGCAGCCATGGCGGAGACTCTGGAAACACCATATATTTT | CASSHGGDSGNTIYF | TRBV5-1 | - | TRBJ1-3 | -
TGTGCCAGTAGTGACAGGGGGGCCGTATACGAGCAGTACTTC | CASSDRGAVYEQYF | TRBV19 | - | TRBJ2-7 | TRBD1
TGTGCCAGCAGCCCAAGGGGTCCTAGCACAGATACGCAGTATTTT | CASSPRGPSTDTQYF | TRBV7-2 | - | TRBJ2-3 | -
TGTGCCAGCAGCTTAGTTTCGGCCTTACTAGCCAAAAACATTCAGTACTTC | CASSLVSALLAKNIQYF | TRBV11-2 | - | TRBJ2-4 | -
TGCGCCAGCAGCCAAGGACTAGCGGGGGCCCGAGAGTTCTTC | CASSQGLAGAREFF | TRBV4-3 | - | TRBJ2-1 | TRBD2
TGCGCCAGCAGCGGACAGGGGGCAGGCACCGGGGAGCTGTTTTTT | CASSGQGAGTGELFF | TRBV4-1 | - | TRBJ2-2 | TRBD1
TGCCCCAGCAGCCTAACGAGGGGGGGGACCATTGAAAAACTGTTTTTT | CPSSLTRGGTIEKLFF | TRBV5-1 | - | TRBJ1-4 | -
TGTGCCACCAGCAGAGAGGCAGGGGCGGGTGGCTACACCTTC | CATSREAGAGGYTF | TRBV15 | - | TRBJ1-2 | -
TGTGCCTGGAGTGTATCGCGTCTTGAAGCTTTCTTT | CAWSVSRLEAFF | TRBV30 | few | TRBJ1-1 | -
TGTGCCAGCAGCTTAGGGGTACCGAACACTGAAGCTTTCTTT | CASSLGVPNTEAFF | TRBV7-2 | - | TRBJ1-1 | -
TGTGCCAGCAGCTCAAGAATTAACTATGGCTACACCTTC | CASSSRINYGYTF | TRBV7-9 | - | TRBJ1-2 | -
TGTGCCAGCAGCGCTAGGGACAGGTCTCATGGCTACACCTTC | CASSARDRSHGYTF | TRBV11-2 | - | TRBJ1-2 | TRBD1
TGCGCCAGCAGCTGGTCGCAAGAGACCCAGTACTTC | CASSWSQETQYF | TRBV5-1 | once | TRBJ2-5 | -
TGTGCCTGGAGTGTAAGGGGAGCTCAGCCCCAGCATTTT | CAWSVRGAQPQHF | TRBV30 | once | TRBJ1-5 | -
TGTGCCAGCAGTATTCGGGCAGGGCCCTATGGCTACACCTTC | CASSIRAGPYGYTF | TRBV6-5 | once | TRBJ1-2 | -
TGTGCCTGGAGTGGTGTGGGGGCCAACGTCCTGACTTTC | CAWSGVGANVLTF | TRBV30 | - | TRBJ2-6 | -
TGTGCCATCAGTGATCTGGACAGGGGAGGCCCAGGTACTGAAGCTTTCTTT | CAISDLDRGGPGTEAFF | TRBV10-3 | once | TRBJ1-1 | TRBD1
TGCGCCAGCAGCTTGGTTAAGGAGGCAGGGGGCATCGACGAGCAGTACTTC | CASSLVKEAGGIDEQYF | TRBV5-1 | - | TRBJ2-7 | TRBD1
TGTGCCAGCAGCCGACAGGGGGTAGATACGCAGTATTTT | CASSRQGVDTQYF | TRBV9 | - | TRBJ2-3 | TRBD1
TGTGCCAGCAGCTTAGGCCTAGAGTTCGGACCTCGGGGAGATACGCAGTATTTT | CASSLGLEFGPRGDTQYF | TRBV7-9 | - | TRBJ2-3 | -
TGCAGCGTGGGAGAGGGGCGCGACACCGGGGAGCTGTTTTTT | CSVGEGRDTGELFF | TRBV29-1 | - | TRBJ2-2 | -
TGTGCCAGCAGCCCAGGGTGGAACACTGAAGCTTTCTTT | CASSPGWNTEAFF | TRBV6-1 | few | TRBJ1-1 | -
TGTGCCAGCAGCTTAGCCGGACAGGGTAATTCACCCCTCCACTTT | CASSLAGQGNSPLHF | TRBV7-2 | - | TRBJ1-6 | TRBD1
TGTGCCAGCATGGCGGACAGAAACTATGGCTACACCTTC | CASMADRNYGYTF | TRBV6-5 | - | TRBJ1-2 | -
TGTGCCAGCAGTTACTCCGCAGGGCAAAGCAATCAGCCCCAGCATTTT | CASSYSAGQSNQPQHF | TRBV6-6 | once | TRBJ1-5 | -
TGTGCCAGCAGCCAGTGGGAGACACCTCGATTTTGCACCTTC | CASSQWETPRFCTF | TRBV13 | - | TRBJ1-2 | -
TGTGCCAGTAGTCTGACAGGGTCGAGCAATCAGCCCCAGCATTTT | CASSLTGSSNQPQHF | TRBV19 | few | TRBJ1-5 | TRBD1
TGCAGCGCCGGGGCCCTAGCAGCGACAGATACGCAGTATTTT | CSAGALAATDTQYF | TRBV29-1 | - | TRBJ2-3 | -
TGCGCCAGCAGCTTCGGGACAGCTAACTATGGCTACACCTTC | CASSFGTANYGYTF | TRBV5-1 | - | TRBJ1-2 | TRBD1
TGTGCCAGCAGTTGGGCGAGCAATCAGCCCCAGCATTTT | CASSWASNQPQHF | TRBV6-1 | - | TRBJ1-5 | -
TGTGCCAGCAGCGGGGGACAGGGGGCGTACGAGCAGTACTTC | CASSGGQGAYEQYF | TRBV7-9 | - | TRBJ2-7 | TRBD1
TGTGCCAGCAGCTTGGCGTCCGTAGCTAACTATGGCTACACCTTT | CASSLASVANYGYTF | TRBV5-4 | - | TRBJ1-2 | -
TGCGCCAGCAGCTTGGAGGGCCAAAACACCGGGGAGCTGTTTTTT | CASSLEGQNTGELFF | TRBV5-1 | - | TRBJ2-2 | -
TGTGCCAGCAGCCAACAGGGTAATGGAAACACCATATATTTT | CASSQQGNGNTIYF | TRBV5-5 | - | TRBJ1-3 | -
TGTGCCAGCAGTGAAGAGGGACGGCACTACGAGCAGTACTTC | CASSEEGRHYEQYF | TRBV25-1 | - | TRBJ2-7 | -
TGCGCCAGCAGCTTGGTACGCAGGGACGCAGGCTACACCTTC | CASSLVRRDAGYTF | TRBV5-1 | - | TRBJ1-2 | -
TGTGCCAGTAGTGTGACCCTTCGGGGCAATCAGCCCCAGCATTTT | CASSVTLRGNQPQHF | TRBV19 | medium-sized | TRBJ1-5 | -
TGCGCCAGCAGCTTCAGGACTAGCACCTTTCCGGGGACCCAGTACTTC | CASSFRTSTFPGTQYF | TRBV5-1 | - | TRBJ2-5 | TRBD2
TGTGCCAGCAGCCCCAACAGGGTTAACACCGGGGAGCTGTTTTTT | CASSPNRVNTGELFF | TRBV11-3 | few | TRBJ2-2 | -
TGTGCCAGCAGCGCAAGGACAGGGAGGGGTGAAAAACTGTTTTTT | CASSARTGRGEKLFF | TRBV9 | - | TRBJ1-4 | TRBD1
TGTGCCAGCAGCGAGAGCCCGGGGGGCAGAGGCTACACCTTC | CASSESPGGRGYTF | TRBV9 | - | TRBJ1-2 | -